This T cell receptor beta chain was observed in a study of cytomegalovirus exposure and HLA in healthy donors. Findings and limits, study-wide: The classifier reportedly diagnosed cytomegalovirus status with high specificity and sensitivity. Most observed TCR sequences were rare, whereas some public TCRs were detected in many donors.

This table comes from immunoSEQ multiplex PCR, and its TCRdb copy is limited to in-frame clones, with some not included. The repertoire holds fewer than 85,000 clones, with around 95% as singletons. V lost 6 bases and J lost 5, with 17 bases in between. In germline, CDR1 is SGDLS, CDR2 YYNGEE. This CDR3 comprises 14 residues. This clone showed up just once. What it recognizes is unknown. The receptor was derived from a young woman in good health and CMV-seronegative. The J gene is TRBJ1-1, the V gene TRBV9; possibly TRBD1 for D (6 bases). Sequencing was carried out using PBMCs. As DNA, the CDR3 is TGTGCCAGCATGCAGGGGATGGTGGGGACTGAAGCTTTCTTT. Its translation: CASMQGMVGTEAFF.